Listed below are T cell receptor beta chains from one sample, sequenced in a study of T cell changes during pregnancy in multiple sclerosis. Some clones are missing from TCRdb's copy, which holds only in-frame ones; the method was immunoSEQ multiplex PCR. The profile shows under 90,000 clones, about 94% of them singletons. Material: peripheral blood, obtained in the second trimester of pregnancy. The receptor source for this set is a female donor in good health, enrolled as a control in a pregnancy study. Both conserved end residues are part of each CDR3. Each record gives: V gene, J gene, clone size, D gene, CDR3 DNA, CDR3 protein. The D gene is left open where the match is weak. Rows give clone size only sometimes, using once, few, many, or a class for an expanded clone.

TRBV27	TRBJ2-7	-	-	TGTGCCAGCAGTTACAGGGTGACCTACGAGCAGTACTTC	CASSYRVTYEQYF
TRBV6-1	TRBJ2-2	-	-	TGTGCCAGCAGGGAGGACCCGAGTACCGGGGAGCTGTTTTTT	CASREDPSTGELFF
TRBV15	TRBJ2-4	-	-	TGTGCCACCAGCAGGGCCTCCTTAGCCAAAAACATTCAGTACTTC	CATSRASLAKNIQYF
TRBV10-3	TRBJ2-5	-	-	TGTGCCATCAGTGAGGAGGGCAGGAGGGAAGAGACCCAGTACTTC	CAISEEGRREETQYF
TRBV5-6	TRBJ2-5	-	TRBD2	TGTGCCAGCAGCTCGGGACTAGCGGGAGAGACCCAGTACTTC	CASSSGLAGETQYF
TRBV5-1	TRBJ2-3	-	TRBD2	TGCGCCAGCAGCACGACCGGGACTAGTAGCACAGATACGCAGTATTTT	CASSTTGTSSTDTQYF
TRBV27	TRBJ2-1	-	TRBD2	TGTGCCAGCAGTCTGACTAGCAGGTCCTACAATGAGCAGTTCTTC	CASSLTSRSYNEQFF
TRBV7-6	TRBJ2-7	-	TRBD2	TGTGCCAGCAGCTTAGATGGGCGGGAGGCGCACTACGAGCAGTACTTC	CASSLDGREAHYEQYF
TRBV18	TRBJ1-4	-	TRBD1	TGTGCCAGCTCACCGCCGGGACAGGGAAGAGAAAAACTGTTTTTT	CASSPPGQGREKLFF
TRBV19	TRBJ2-3	-	TRBD2	TGTGCCAGTCGGACTAGCGGGAGCACAGATACGCAGTATTTT	CASRTSGSTDTQYF
TRBV11-2	TRBJ2-1	-	-	TGTGCCAGCAGCTTAGAGCTAACCTACAATGAGCAGTTCTTC	CASSLELTYNEQFF
TRBV9	TRBJ2-1	once	-	TGTGCCAGCAGCGCTTTATCAGGGCTCTACAATGAGCAGTTCTTC	CASSALSGLYNEQFF
TRBV29-1	TRBJ2-2	-	-	TGCAGCGTTGTAACGGGTAGCAACACCGGGGAGCTGTTTTTT	CSVVTGSNTGELFF
TRBV7-9	TRBJ1-5	-	TRBD1	TGTGCCAGCAGCTTATCCGGGACAGGGGGCAATCAGCCCCAGCATTTT	CASSLSGTGGNQPQHF
TRBV5-1	TRBJ2-3	-	-	TGCGCCAGCAGCCCGGAGGGCCAGGGCACAGATACGCAGTATTTT	CASSPEGQGTDTQYF
TRBV6-1	TRBJ2-5	-	-	TGTGCCAGCAGTGAAACGGGGATAGGGGAGACCCAGTACTTC	CASSETGIGETQYF
TRBV11-2	TRBJ2-1	-	-	TGTGCCAGCAGCCCCCTCCCCTACAATGAGCAGTTCTTC	CASSPLPYNEQFF
TRBV5-4	TRBJ2-4	-	TRBD2	TGTGCCAGCGCGACTAATAGCGGGAGCGGCAAAAACATTCAGTACTTC	CASATNSGSGKNIQYF
TRBV18	TRBJ1-1	-	-	TGTGCCAGCTCACCGCGGGGGGAGAACACTGAAGCTTTCTTT	CASSPRGENTEAFF
TRBV28	TRBJ1-2	-	-	TGTGCCAGCAGTTCGGGGGTCGGCCATAGAGCTAACTATGGCTACACCTTC	CASSSGVGHRANYGYTF
TRBV7-8	TRBJ2-7	-	-	TGTGCCAGCAGCCTGACCCGGCGGGACGAGCAGTACTTC	CASSLTRRDEQYF
TRBV2	TRBJ2-2	-	-	TGTGCCAGCAGTGACAGGGCCGGGGAGCTGTTTTTT	CASSDRAGELFF
TRBV5-1	TRBJ1-1	-	-	TGCGCCAGCAGCTTGTGGGGGGATTCGACTGAAGCTTTCTTT	CASSLWGDSTEAFF
TRBV4-2	TRBJ1-4	once	-	TGTGCCAGCAGCCAAGATAAGGCCCGGGGAGGGGAAAAACTGTTTTTT	CASSQDKARGGEKLFF
TRBV2	TRBJ1-4	once	TRBD1	TGTGCCAGCACCCTGCAGGGGGGTATCGAAAAACTGTTTTTT	CASTLQGGIEKLFF
TRBV10-2	TRBJ1-4	-	-	TGCGCCAGCAGTGAGCCCGGGGGAGGTGAAAAACTGTTTTTT	CASSEPGGGEKLFF
TRBV28	TRBJ2-2	-	-	TGTGCCAGCAGCCCGGTCCGGGGGACCGGGGAGCTGTTTTTT	CASSPVRGTGELFF
TRBV18	TRBJ1-1	-	-	TGTGCCAGCTCACCCACAGGGACCTACACTGAAGCTTTCTTT	CASSPTGTYTEAFF
TRBV30	TRBJ2-1	-	-	TGTGCCTGGAGTGATGAGGGCCGCTACAATGAGCAGTTCTTC	CAWSDEGRYNEQFF
TRBV9	TRBJ1-3	-	-	TGTGCCAGCAGCGTAAGTCCCGGGACATCGAGCTCTGGAAACACCATATATTTT	CASSVSPGTSSSGNTIYF
TRBV19	TRBJ1-5	once	TRBD1	TGTGCCAGTAGTACCGACAGGGAAGGTCAGCCCCAGCATTTT	CASSTDREGQPQHF
TRBV28	TRBJ1-2	once	-	TGTGCCAGCACCACTCTGGGCTCTGGCTATGGCTACACCTTC	CASTTLGSGYGYTF
TRBV11-3	TRBJ1-5	-	TRBD1	TGTGCCAGCAGTCGACAGGGGGCCGGCAATCAGCCCCAGCATTTT	CASSRQGAGNQPQHF
TRBV27	TRBJ2-7	-	TRBD1	TGTGCCAGCAGTTTAGTTGGGACAGGGGTCCACGAGCAGTACTTC	CASSLVGTGVHEQYF
TRBV6-6	TRBJ2-7	-	TRBD1	TGTGCCAGCAGACCGGGACAGGGGTTGGGGGAGCAGTACTTC	CASRPGQGLGEQYF
TRBV9	TRBJ1-1	-	TRBD1	TGTGCCAGCAGCGTTCAGGGGGCATGGAACACTGAAGCTTTCTTT	CASSVQGAWNTEAFF
TRBV2	TRBJ2-7	-	TRBD1	TGTGCCAGCAGGGGACAGGGATCCTACGAGCAGTACTTC	CASRGQGSYEQYF
TRBV5-1	TRBJ2-3	-	-	TGCGCCAGCAGCCGGGATCGGGGGTCGGGCACAGATACGCAGTATTTT	CASSRDRGSGTDTQYF
TRBV6-5	TRBJ2-7	-	-	TGTGCCAGCACCATTTCTTGGGCGAACTCCTACGAGCAGTACTTC	CASTISWANSYEQYF
TRBV6-1	TRBJ2-7	-	TRBD1	TGTGCCAGCTGTCGGACAGGGGTCTACGAGCAGTACTTC	CASCRTGVYEQYF
TRBV5-4	TRBJ2-7	-	-	TGTGCCAGCAGCTTGGGACAGTTCTACGAGCAGTACTTC	CASSLGQFYEQYF
TRBV4-1	TRBJ2-1	-	TRBD2	TGCGCCAGCAGCCATCTAGCGGTCAGCTCCTACAATGAGCAGTTCTTC	CASSHLAVSSYNEQFF
TRBV4-1	TRBJ2-2	-	TRBD2	TGCGCCAGCAGCCAAGAAGGACTAGCGGCAGGGGAGCTGTTTTTT	CASSQEGLAAGELFF
TRBV5-1	TRBJ2-3	-	-	TGCGCCAGCAGCTTCTCCACAGATACGCAGTATTTT	CASSFSTDTQYF
TRBV5-1	TRBJ2-5	-	TRBD2	TGCGCCAGCAGCCTCGGGACTAGCGGCTTTCAAGAGACCCAGTACTTC	CASSLGTSGFQETQYF
TRBV7-9	TRBJ2-3	once	TRBD2	TGTGCCAGCAGCTTAACTAGCGGGCCCACATTTTACACAGATACGCAGTATTTT	CASSLTSGPTFYTDTQYF
TRBV9	TRBJ2-3	-	-	TGTGCCAGCAGCGCGCGGGGCCCTGGGGGCACAGATACGCAGTATTTT	CASSARGPGGTDTQYF
TRBV5-8	TRBJ2-3	once	TRBD2	TGTGCCAGCAGCTTGTTCCCTAGCGGGGCGCAGTATTTT	CASSLFPSGAQYF
TRBV7-2	TRBJ1-5	-	-	TGTGCCAGCAGCGCCGACGGGTCCAATCAGCCCCAGCATTTT	CASSADGSNQPQHF
TRBV28	TRBJ2-7	-	TRBD2	TGTGCCAGCAGCCTCCCGGGGGGAATATACGAGCAGTACTTC	CASSLPGGIYEQYF